One sample yielded the 31 T cell receptor beta chains listed below, sequenced in a study of T cells after yellow fever vaccination. One entry per CDR3 protein, called by TCRdb with MiXCR from the 5' RACE reads. Here the sample spans 100,000 to 150,000 distinct CDR3 sequences, 8% to 10% being singletons. Sequenced material: CD8+ T cells sorted from PBMCs, taken on the day of the yellow fever booster vaccination. All receptors come from a man between 18 and 35 years old who received the YFV17D yellow fever vaccine.

This clonotype occurred many times. CDR3 residues: CASSSGQGATDTQYF. The CDR3 DNA reads as TGTGCCAGCAGCTCCGGGCAGGGGGCAACAGATACGCAGTATTTT. The J gene is TRBJ2-3, the V gene TRBV6-2 or TRBV6-3; 8 bases are shared with TRBD1. Losses at the gene ends were 6 bases for V and 3 bases for J; bases not matched to a gene: 8. The CDR3 totals 15 residues. Germline V lookup: CDR1 MNHEY, CDR2 SVGEGT.

A few counts support this clonotype. This chain connects TRBV6-4 to TRBJ2-1; the match to TRBD1 covers 8 bases. This CDR3 spans 14 amino acids. Per the germline V gene, CDR1 is MRHNA and CDR2 is SNTAGT. The trim removed 5 bases at V and 8 bases at J, leaving 8 bases unmatched. This chain's CDR3 is CASSRQGSGDEQFF. DNA for the CDR3: TGTGCCAGCAGTCGACAGGGGTCCGGGGATGAGCAGTTCTTC.

The chain uses TRBV10-3 and TRBJ2-2; maybe TRBD2 (5 bases). From germline, CDR1 is ENHRY and CDR2 SYGVKD. The CDR3 is 15 amino acids. V was shortened by 2 bases and J by 1 base, with 8 bases between the two germline ends. For the CDR3, the DNA is TGTGCCATCAGTGAGGGAGGAATGAACACCGGGGAGCTGTTTTTT. The encoded protein is CAISEGGMNTGELFF.

This clonotype came up a few times. The genes are TRBV5-5 and TRBJ2-3; D not resolved. Per germline, CDR1 SGHKS and CDR2 YYEKEE (reference sequence). This CDR3 has 15 residues. Trimming took 1 base from V and 1 from J, leaving 10 bases between them. The CDR3, as DNA: TGTGCCAGCAGCTTGATCGACCGCGGCACAGATACGCAGTATTTT. Amino acid sequence: CASSLIDRGTDTQYF.

This chain uses TRBV4-1 with TRBJ1-5; no clear D gene. The CDR3 is 13 residues long. The V end lost 5 bases, the J end lost 3 bases, and 8 bases lay between the germline ends. CDR1 is MGHRA, CDR2 YSYEKL, per germline. CDR3 protein: CASSGPFNQPQHF. The CDR3 DNA follows: TGCGCCAGCAGCGGGCCGTTCAATCAGCCCCAGCATTTT.

This rearrangement joins TRBV27 to TRBJ1-2, with TRBD1 matching 7 bases. The V gene end was trimmed by 6 bases and the J gene end by 7 bases; junction bases not matched to a gene: 5. The germline V gene has CDR1 MNHEY and CDR2 SMNVEV (reference sequence). The CDR3 extends over 12 amino acids. The CDR3 DNA reads as TGTGCCAGCAGCCAAGGGGGCCTTGGCTACACCTTC. This translates into CASSQGGLGYTF.

The chain recombines TRBV27 with TRBJ2-7; no firm D call. Per germline, CDR1 MNHEY and CDR2 SMNVEV (reference sequence). The CDR3 sequence is 15 residues long. V lost 1 base, J lost 6 bases, and 16 bases lay in between. DNA of the CDR3: TGTGCCAGCAGTTTATTCGAGGCGCCCACCGGCGAGCAGTACTTC. This codes for CASSLFEAPTGEQYF.

Regarding this clonotype: A much bigger clone sits one base away, suggesting this may be a read error. The CDR3: CASSVVGYEQYF. The DNA of the CDR3 is TGTGCCAGCAGTGTCGTGGGTTACGAGCAGTACTTC. The rearrangement joins TRBV25-1 to TRBJ2-7; D not certain. V shed 4 bases and J shed 4 bases, with 8 bases lying between them. Germline V gene lookup returns CDR1 MGHDK and CDR2 SYGVNS. The CDR3 is made up of 12 amino acids.

Ten or more counts support this clonotype. This chain uses TRBV12-5 with TRBJ2-3; D gene ambiguous. There are 13 residues in the CDR3. V lost 2 bases and J lost 3, with 6 bases in between. Germline lookup yields CDR1 LGHNT and CDR2 FRNRAP. The CDR3 reads CASGLSRTDTQYF. In DNA, the CDR3 is TGTGCTAGTGGTTTGTCTCGTACAGATACGCAGTATTTT.

This clonotype was seen only a few times. The chain recombines TRBV12-3 or TRBV12-4 with TRBJ2-1; D gene uncertain. Trimming removed 7 bases at V and 0 bases at J, with 10 bases between. This CDR3 contains 14 residues. The DNA of the CDR3 is TGTGCCAGCACTGACTGGAGCTCCTACAATGAGCAGTTCTTC. Its protein product is CASTDWSSYNEQFF.

This chain joins TRBV4-1 and TRBJ2-1; 7 bases align to TRBD1. With V trimmed by 1 base and J by 9 bases, 6 bases remained unmatched. Per germline, CDR1 MGHRA and CDR2 YSYEKL. This CDR3 spans 14 amino acids. The CDR3 here is CASSQGGRGREQFF. The CDR3, as DNA: TGCGCCAGCAGCCAAGGGGGAAGGGGGCGTGAGCAGTTCTTC.

This clonotype occurred a few times. The chain is built from TRBV7-6 and TRBJ2-6, with 7 positions matching TRBD1. CDR3 length: 18 residues. J was trimmed by 2 bases and V by 7 bases; bases with no gene match: 14. CDR1 and CDR2 (germline): SGHVS, FNYEAQ. Here the CDR3 DNA reads TGTGCCAGCACCAAAAGGGACAGTGAGGGTCCTGGGGCCAACGTCCTGACTTTC. Amino acids: CASTKRDSEGPGANVLTF.

This clonotype was found many times. The rearrangement joins TRBV9 to TRBJ2-6, with D hard to call. The germline V gene encodes CDR1 SGDLS and CDR2 YYNGEE. The CDR3 length is 15 residues. V dropped 3 bases and J dropped 2 bases, with 9 bases sitting between them. The CDR3 is CASSGRIAGANVLTF. Written as DNA, the CDR3 is TGTGCCAGCAGCGGTCGGATAGCTGGGGCCAACGTCCTGACTTTC.

Many counts were recorded for this clonotype. This chain connects TRBV29-1 to TRBJ1-2; D might be TRBD1 (5 bases). CDR3 size: 15 residues. Trimming stripped 5 bases from V and 5 bases from J, with 21 bases between. CDR1 and CDR2 from the germline V gene are SQVTM and ANQGSEA. DNA for the CDR3: TGCAGCGTTTACCCTACCTCAGGGACCTTTTATGGCTACACCTTC. It encodes CSVYPTSGTFYGYTF. The whole variable domain, filled in from reference TRBV29-1 and TRBJ1-2, reads SAVISQKPSRDICQRGTSLTIQCQVDSQVTMMFWYRQQPGQSLTLIATANQGSEATYESGFVIDKFPISRPNLTFSTLTVSNMSPEDSSIYLCSVYPTSGTFYGYTFGSGTRLTVV.

The gene calls are TRBV27 and TRBJ2-7, with D hard to call. The length of the CDR3 is 13 residues. Germline values: CDR1 MNHEY, CDR2 SMNVEV (reference sequence). Trimming cost V 3 bases and J 2 bases, with 8 bases left between them. In nucleotides, the CDR3 is TGTGCCAGCAGTTTCGAGCGAACCTACGAGCAGTACTTC. Residues: CASSFERTYEQYF.

Here the CDR3 DNA reads TGTGCCAGCAGCTTCGGGACGGCAATGGTGCAGTACGTC. It is translated as CASSFGTAMVQYV. This chain joins TRBV5-6 and TRBJ2-7; D might be TRBD1 or TRBD2, each matching 5 bases. CDR1 is SGHDT, CDR2 YYEEEE, per germline. This CDR3 comprises 13 residues. The ends were cut back, 2 bases at V and 9 bases at J, with 15 bases in the middle.

This clonotype was picked up many times. The CDR3 sequence is CASSQDYGVGGFTDTQYF. The CDR3 bases are TGCGCCAGCAGCCAAGATTATGGCGTAGGGGGCTTCACAGATACGCAGTATTTT. The chain is built from TRBV4-1 and TRBJ2-3; TRBD1 agrees at 7 bases. This CDR3 is 18 amino acids long. Germline V gives CDR1 MGHRA, CDR2 YSYEKL. The J segment lost 2 bases and the V segment lost 0 bases, leaving 11 bases of the junction unmatched.

This clonotype was counted only a few times. The chain recombines TRBV6-5 with TRBJ2-1; D might be TRBD2 (6 bases). The CDR3 has 13 amino acids. Trimming took off 6 bases at V and 7 bases at J, with 13 bases between the two ends. Germline V gene sequence: CDR1 MNHEY, CDR2 SVGAGI. The CDR3: CASSQTSKNEQFF. CDR3 nucleotide sequence: TGTGCCAGCAGCCAGACTAGTAAGAATGAGCAGTTCTTC.

The V gene is TRBV20-1, the J gene TRBJ1-2; perhaps TRBD1 as D (6 bases). Germline CDR1 reads DFQATT; CDR2 reads SNEGSKA (reference sequence). This CDR3 contains 14 residues. V dropped 3 bases and J dropped 5 bases, with 16 bases sitting between them. The CDR3 spells CSASASGEGYGYTF. CDR3 in DNA: TGCAGTGCTAGCGCGTCAGGGGAGGGATATGGCTACACCTTC.

V is TRBV4-1 and J is TRBJ2-6; D is uncertain. V lost 2 bases and J lost 1, with 9 bases in between. The CDR3 is 16 amino acids. Looked up from germline, CDR1 is MGHRA and CDR2 is YSYEKL. The CDR3 is CASSQRVPSGANVLTF. CDR3 DNA: TGCGCCAGCAGCCAAAGGGTTCCATCTGGGGCCAACGTCCTGACTTTC.

This clonotype was seen only a few times. This sequence joins TRBV7-6 and TRBJ2-2; D is undetermined. V was shortened by 8 bases and J by 8 bases, with 6 bases between the two germline ends. The CDR3 length is 10 residues. CDR1 and CDR2 from the germline V gene are SGHVS and FNYEAQ. Written as DNA, the CDR3 is TGTGCCAGCCTCTGGGGGGAGCTGTTTTTT. Translation gives CASLWGELFF.

V gene TRBV6-6 combines with J gene TRBJ1-1; D is ambiguous. V lost 0 bases and J 0 bases, leaving 5 bases between the germline ends. The CDR3 length is 14 residues. Germline V gene lookup returns CDR1 MNHNY and CDR2 SVGAGI (reference sequence). The CDR3 region is CASSYSSVNTEAFF. CDR3 coding DNA: TGTGCCAGCAGTTACTCGAGCGTGAACACTGAAGCTTTCTTT.

Only a few counts were recorded for this clonotype. The V call is TRBV6-2 or TRBV6-3, the J call TRBJ2-1; tentatively, D is TRBD2 (5 bases). From germline, CDR1 is MNHEY and CDR2 SVGEGT. V shed 2 bases and J shed 6 bases, with 8 bases lying between them. The CDR3 is 13 residues long. CDR3 nucleotides: TGTGCCAGCAGTTACGGCCGGGGCAATGAGCAGTTCTTC. Residues: CASSYGRGNEQFF.

The CDR3 DNA reads TGCGCCAGCAGCCCCCGTCGGGATGGGCGATACACTGAAGCTTTCTTT. It translates to CASSPRRDGRYTEAFF. This chain links TRBV4-1 with TRBJ1-1; D not resolved. V shed 4 bases and J shed 3 bases, with 18 bases lying between them. Germline V CDR1 and CDR2: MGHRA, YSYEKL. This CDR3 spans 16 amino acids.

This clonotype came up many times. This chain links TRBV5-6 with TRBJ2-3; unclear D gene. V was pared by 0 bases and J by 11 bases, with 7 bases between. The CDR3 totals 11 residues. The germline V gene has CDR1 SGHDT and CDR2 YYEEEE. The CDR3 protein is CASSLAGKQYF. Here the CDR3 DNA reads TGTGCCAGCAGCTTGGCCGGAAAGCAGTATTTT. Drawing the rest from reference TRBV5-6 and TRBJ2-3, the complete variable domain is DAGVTQSPTHLIKTRGQQVTLRCSPKSGHDTVSWYQQALGQGPQFIFQYYEEEERQRGNFPDRFSGHQFPNYSSELNVNALLLGDSALYLCASSLAGKQYFGPGTRLTVL.

This clonotype was counted a few times. This sequence joins TRBV4-1 and TRBJ2-2; TRBD1 is a possible D gene (5 bases). The ends were cut back, 3 bases at V and 2 bases at J, with 13 bases in the middle. CDR1 and CDR2 (germline): MGHRA, YSYEKL. The CDR3 length is 16 residues. The CDR3 loop is CASSQGPPDNTGELFF. The DNA of the CDR3 is TGCGCCAGCAGCCAGGGGCCCCCGGACAACACCGGGGAGCTGTTTTTT.

This clonotype occurred a few times. The chain joins TRBV7-8 to TRBJ1-2; D is undetermined. CDR1 and CDR2 (germline): SGHVS, FQNEAQ. Trimming removed 1 base at V and 5 bases at J, with 11 bases between. The CDR3 extends over 14 amino acids. The CDR3 loop is CASSLGPSSYGYTF. The CDR3 DNA reads TGTGCCAGCAGCTTAGGTCCCTCAAGTTATGGCTACACCTTC.

This clonotype was counted only a few times. CDR3 sequence reads: CASSLGPGLNTEAFF. DNA of the CDR3: TGCGCCAGCAGCTTGGGTCCGGGGTTGAACACTGAAGCTTTCTTT. The chain combines TRBV5-1 with TRBJ1-1; D is unclear. Deletions cut 0 bases from V and 0 bases from J, with 9 bases between. In germline, CDR1 is SGHRS, CDR2 YFSETQ. The CDR3 has 15 amino acids.

The chain links TRBV29-1 to TRBJ1-1; D call uncertain. Germline CDR1 is SQVTM and CDR2 is ANQGSEA. V dropped 0 bases and J dropped 7 bases, with 15 bases sitting between them. The CDR3 is 14 amino acids. Here the CDR3 reads CSVEDLRTSHEAFF. In nucleotides, the CDR3 is TGCAGCGTTGAAGATCTTCGAACTAGCCATGAAGCTTTCTTT.

The rearrangement uses TRBV20-1 and TRBJ2-1; no definite D call. Per germline, CDR1 DFQATT and CDR2 SNEGSKA (reference sequence). With 3 bases removed from V and 5 bases from J, the gap between germline ends came to 17 bases. The length of the CDR3 is 15 residues. CDR3 protein: CSARALTTLNNEQFF. Here the CDR3 DNA reads TGCAGTGCTAGGGCTCTGACCACCTTAAACAATGAGCAGTTCTTC.

This clonotype has at least ten counts. The rearrangement links TRBV5-5 to TRBJ1-5; D is undetermined. This CDR3 spans 15 amino acids. In germline, CDR1 is SGHKS, CDR2 YYEKEE (reference sequence). V lost 0 bases, J lost 7 bases, and 14 bases lay in between. In nucleotides, the CDR3 is TGTGCCAGCAGCTTGGCCCCGGGAGAGCGGCAGCCCCAGCATTTT. This gives the protein CASSLAPGERQPQHF.